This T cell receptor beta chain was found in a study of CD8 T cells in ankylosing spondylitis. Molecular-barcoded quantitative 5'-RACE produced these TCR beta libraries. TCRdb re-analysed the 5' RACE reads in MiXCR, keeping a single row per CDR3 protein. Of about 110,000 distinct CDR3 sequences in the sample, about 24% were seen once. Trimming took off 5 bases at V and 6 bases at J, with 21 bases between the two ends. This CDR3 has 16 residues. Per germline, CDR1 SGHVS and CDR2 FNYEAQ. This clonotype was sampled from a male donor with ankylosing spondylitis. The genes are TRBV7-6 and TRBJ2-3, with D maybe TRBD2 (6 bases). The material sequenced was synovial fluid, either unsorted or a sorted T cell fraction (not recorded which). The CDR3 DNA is TGTGCCAGCAGCATTAGGACTAAACCCGAGGGGGATACGCAGTATTTT. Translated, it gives CASSIRTKPEGDTQYF.